Shown below are 27 T cell receptor beta chains from a single sample sequenced in a study. Tregs were sorted as CD4+CD25+CD127-/low cells. MiXCR, applied by TCRdb to the 5' RACE reads, yields one record per CDR3 protein. Of roughly 10,000 distinct CDR3 sequences listed, around 31% are singletons. The specimen sequenced was Tregs sorted from blood. The receptors originated from a female donor with breast cancer.

This clonotype is medium-sized. The chain has TRBV6-2 or TRBV6-3 and TRBJ1-4, with D unresolved. Trimming left V 8 bases short and J 7 bases short, with 14 bases between. The CDR3 covers 13 residues. Germline CDR1 reads MNHEY; CDR2 reads SVGEGT. The CDR3 DNA sequence: TGTGCCAGCGAAAACCCGTGGAGTGAAAAACTGTTTTTT. It yields the protein CASENPWSEKLFF.

This clonotype was seen a few times. The V gene is TRBV7-6, the J gene TRBJ2-6; D is unresolved. Germline CDR1 and CDR2: SGHVS and FNYEAQ. V lost 0 bases, J lost 0 bases, and 6 bases lay in between. The CDR3 totals 16 residues. The CDR3 here is CASSLAIFSGANVLTF. CDR3 nucleotide sequence: TGTGCCAGCAGCTTAGCAATCTTCTCTGGGGCCAACGTCCTGACTTTC.

The CDR3 DNA follows: TGTGCCAGCAGCTTATGGGTTTGGGGCGATGGCTACACCTTC. Encoded protein: CASSLWVWGDGYTF. The chain recombines TRBV7-2 with TRBJ1-2; D may be TRBD1 (5 bases). The V end was cut by 2 bases, the J end by 6 bases, with 13 bases between. Germline V gene lookup returns CDR1 SGHTA and CDR2 FQGNSA. This CDR3 comprises 14 residues.

The rearrangement joins TRBV20-1 to TRBJ2-7; 10 bases align to TRBD1. Germline CDR1 DFQATT, CDR2 SNEGSKA (reference sequence). Unmatched junction bases numbered 6, after V lost 7 bases and J lost 0 bases. The CDR3 is made up of 14 amino acids. CDR3 nucleotides: TGCAGTGTGAGACAGGGGGCGCACTCCTACGAGCAGTACGTC. Translating gives CSVRQGAHSYEQYV.

By share, this clonotype counts as medium-sized (0.01 to 0.1%). The chain joins TRBV20-1 to TRBJ1-4; TRBD1 might be the D (5 bases). Trimming removed 1 base at V and 13 bases at J, with 22 bases between. Looked up from germline, CDR1 is DFQATT and CDR2 is SNEGSKA (reference sequence). The CDR3 length is 15 residues. Here the CDR3 DNA reads TGCAGTGCTAGAGTCCCGGGACGGTTTAAGGGTAGACTGTTTTTT. This translates into CSARVPGRFKGRLFF.

The chain recombines TRBV12-3 or TRBV12-4 with TRBJ2-1; D remains unclear. The CDR3 is made up of 14 amino acids. Between the trimmed V and J ends, which lost 7 bases and 0 bases, there was a span of 10 bases. The CDR3 coding sequence is TGTGCCAGCAATCAGGCCAGCTCCTACAATGAGCAGTTCTTC. Amino acid sequence: CASNQASSYNEQFF.

The chain joins TRBV6-1 to TRBJ1-5, with TRBD1 matching 10 bases. This CDR3 is built from 17 residues. Germline lookup yields CDR1 MNHNS and CDR2 SASEGT. V lost 6 bases to trimming and J lost 2 bases; unmatched junction nucleotides: 10. The CDR3 here is CASRILIGTGGNQPQHF. The DNA for the CDR3 is TGTGCCAGCAGGATTCTTATCGGGACAGGGGGCAATCAGCCCCAGCATTTT.

Concerning this clonotype: A much larger clone differs by one base, so this may be a read error. V gene TRBV11-2 combines with J gene TRBJ2-1; D unresolved. Germline values: CDR1 SGHAT, CDR2 FQNNGV. CDR3 length: 15 amino acids. For the CDR3, the DNA is TGTGCCAGCAGCTTAGGTTACAACTCCTACAATGAGCGGTTCTTC. Residues: CASSLGYNSYNERFF.

This clonotype counts as medium-sized. The gene calls are TRBV7-3 and TRBJ2-1; unclear D gene. V shed 5 bases and J shed 4 bases, with 9 bases lying between them. CDR3 length: 13 amino acids. Germline loops: CDR1 SGHTA, CDR2 FQGTGA. The CDR3 loop is CASSAVGYNEQFF. For the CDR3, the DNA is TGTGCCAGCAGCGCAGTAGGGTACAATGAGCAGTTCTTC.

The gene calls are TRBV20-1 and TRBJ2-4; 7 bases match TRBD1. The J segment lost 1 base and the V segment lost 6 bases, leaving 3 bases of the junction unmatched. The CDR3 loop spans 13 amino acids. Germline values: CDR1 DFQATT, CDR2 SNEGSKA (reference sequence). CDR3 sequence (DNA): TGCAGTGCCCCGGACAGGGCCAAAAACATTCAGTACTTC. Residues: CSAPDRAKNIQYF.

This clonotype has a handful of counts. The rearrangement links TRBV20-1 to TRBJ2-7, with 7 bases lining up with TRBD1. Germline V gene data show CDR1 as DFQATT and CDR2 as SNEGSKA (reference sequence). The CDR3 has 13 residues. After removal of 3 bases from V and 5 bases from J, the junction contained 7 bases not matched to a gene. CDR3 amino acids: CSASPGQVDEQYV. The CDR3 region has the DNA TGCAGTGCTAGTCCTGGACAGGTCGACGAGCAGTACGTC.

In its sample, this clonotype was seen a few times. The J gene is TRBJ2-2, the V gene TRBV4-1; the match to TRBD2 covers 10 bases. The CDR3 contains 17 residues. Germline values: CDR1 MGHRA, CDR2 YSYEKL. V shed 1 base, J shed 6 bases, and the junction held 8 bases outside the gene matches. The CDR3 coding sequence is TGCGCCAGCAGCCAAGGTTTAGCGGGAGGTCGTCCCGGGGAGCTGTTTTTT. Its protein is CASSQGLAGGRPGELFF.

This clonotype was observed once. The J gene is TRBJ1-5, the V gene TRBV12-3 or TRBV12-4; D uncertain. The CDR3 is 14 residues long. Trimming took 1 base from V and 9 from J, leaving 13 bases between them. The CDR3 sequence: CASSLVRDGAPQHF. In DNA, the CDR3 is TGTGCCAGCAGTTTAGTCCGGGATGGAGCGCCCCAGCATTTT.

This clonotype was found once. The chain joins TRBV2 to TRBJ1-1, with 7 bases matching TRBD1. The germline V gene has CDR1 SNHLY and CDR2 FYNNEI. There are 15 residues in the CDR3. The ends lost 7 bases at V and 1 base at J; junction bases unmatched: 9. CDR3 residues: CASTDLTGKNTEAFF. As DNA, the CDR3 is TGTGCCAGCACCGACCTGACAGGGAAGAACACTGAAGCTTTCTTT.

V and J are TRBV20-1 and TRBJ2-1; 9 bases agree with TRBD2. The CDR3 spans 19 residues. The V segment lost 6 bases and the J segment 0 bases; nucleotides outside the gene matches: 18. Per germline, CDR1 DFQATT and CDR2 SNEGSKA (reference sequence). CDR3 protein: CSARSVRGRGGSSYNEQFF. CDR3 in DNA: TGCAGTGCCCGTTCTGTTCGCGGGAGGGGGGGCAGCTCCTACAATGAGCAGTTCTTC.

This clonotype has just a few counts. This chain links TRBV9 with TRBJ2-1; possibly TRBD2 for D (6 bases). V was clipped by 4 bases and J by 6 bases, with 14 bases between them. The CDR3 sequence is 14 residues long. Germline values: CDR1 SGDLS, CDR2 YYNGEE. In nucleotides, the CDR3 is TGTGCCAGCAGCCTAATAGGAGGGTCCAATGAGCAGTTCTTC. Its translation is CASSLIGGSNEQFF.

This clonotype was counted only a few times. V usage is TRBV28 and J usage is TRBJ2-1; TRBD2 matches at 7 bases. This CDR3 has 15 amino acids. Looked up from germline, CDR1 is MDHEN and CDR2 is SYDVKM. After removal of 3 bases from V and 0 bases from J, the junction contained 2 bases not matched to a gene. The CDR3 region has the DNA TGTGCCAGCAGTTTGGGAGGGCTCTCCTACAATGAGCAGTTCTTC. This gives the protein CASSLGGLSYNEQFF.

The chain is built from TRBV25-1 and TRBJ2-1, with D unclear. Germline CDR1 and CDR2: MGHDK and SYGVNS. This CDR3 is built from 11 residues. V dropped 2 bases and J dropped 9 bases, with 5 bases sitting between them. The CDR3 reads CASSEGSEQFF. For the CDR3, the DNA is TGTGCCAGCAGTGAAGGGTCTGAGCAGTTCTTC.

Sample share makes this clonotype medium-sized. The chain carries TRBV29-1 and TRBJ2-2; D is uncertain. V was cut by 5 bases and J by 0 bases, with 10 bases left in between. Germline V gene sequence: CDR1 SQVTM, CDR2 ANQGSEA. This CDR3 is 14 amino acids long. CDR3 loop: CSVRKSPNTGELFF. CDR3 sequence (DNA): TGCAGCGTTCGGAAGTCCCCGAACACCGGGGAGCTGTTTTTT.

This clonotype was detected only a few times. This chain connects TRBV12-3 or TRBV12-4 to TRBJ2-1; the D gene is possibly TRBD2 (6 bases). Trimming shortened V by 4 bases and J by 0 bases, and 13 bases separated the two germline ends. This CDR3 region has 16 residues. Here the CDR3 DNA reads TGTGCCAGCAGTTACATAGCGGTTAGCTCCTACAATGAGCAGTTCTTC. Amino acids: CASSYIAVSSYNEQFF.

This clonotype was seen only a few times. The chain combines TRBV5-1 with TRBJ2-7; 9 positions agree with TRBD2. J gave up 3 bases and V 2 bases, and 6 bases lay outside the gene matches. Per germline, CDR1 SGHRS and CDR2 YFSETQ. The CDR3 covers 15 residues. DNA of the CDR3: TGCGCCAGCAGCTTTCTAGCGGGAAGCGACTACGAGCAGTACGTC. This translates into CASSFLAGSDYEQYV.

This clonotype was found a few times. The rearrangement joins TRBV20-1 to TRBJ1-6, with 8 bases identical to TRBD1. Germline CDR1 is DFQATT and CDR2 is SNEGSKA (reference sequence). With V trimmed by 4 bases and J by 7 bases, 6 bases remained unmatched. There are 14 residues in the CDR3. The CDR3 here is CSAIPDRDNSPLHF. The DNA for the CDR3 is TGCAGTGCTATCCCGGACAGGGACAATTCACCCCTCCACTTT.

A note on this clonotype: A read error may account for a junction end that differs from germline. The rearrangement links TRBV13 to TRBJ1-5; the D is unclear. This CDR3 spans 12 amino acids. Germline lookup yields CDR1 PRHDT and CDR2 FYEKMQ (reference sequence). The CDR3 protein is CAGSLGDRPQHF. DNA for the CDR3: TGTGCCGGCAGCTTAGGCGACCGGCCCCAGCATTTT.

The CDR3 nucleotides are TGTGCCAGCAGCGTATGGATAGCGGAAAACAATGAGCAGTTCTTC. The encoded protein is CASSVWIAENNEQFF. This chain joins TRBV9 and TRBJ2-1; D might be TRBD2 (6 bases). The CDR3 runs 15 residues. Trimming took off 1 base at V and 5 bases at J, with 13 bases between the two ends. Germline V gives CDR1 SGDLS, CDR2 YYNGEE.

This clonotype was detected a few times. This chain links TRBV7-8 with TRBJ2-5; TRBD1 matches 10 bases. Germline trimming cut 5 bases from V and 3 bases from J; bases unmatched to any gene: 3. This CDR3 has 14 residues. CDR1 and CDR2 (germline): SGHVS, FQNEAQ. The CDR3 region has the DNA TGTGCCAGCAGCCCTGGGACAGGGGAAGAGACCCAGTACTTC. Amino acids: CASSPGTGEETQYF. Full variable domain (remainder filled in from reference TRBV7-8 and TRBJ2-5): GAGVSQSPRYKVAKRGQDVALRCDPISGHVSLFWYQQALGQGPEFLTYFQNEAQLDKSGLPSDRFFAERPEGSVSTLKIQRTQQEDSAVYLCASSPGTGEETQYFGPGTRLLVL.

The chain employs TRBV4-2 and TRBJ2-2; the D gene is possibly TRBD2 (6 bases). The V gene's germline CDR1 is LGHNA and CDR2 YNFKEQ. This CDR3 has 17 residues. V lost 0 bases, J lost 7 bases, and 18 bases lay in between. The CDR3 region has the DNA TGTGCCAGCAGCCAAGACCCTCCGCTAGCGACTGGCGGGGAGCTGTTTTTT. It yields the protein CASSQDPPLATGGELFF.

This clonotype is deemed medium-sized (0.01 to 0.1%). The chain joins TRBV28 to TRBJ2-7; 9 bases align to TRBD2. J lost 2 bases, V lost 7 bases, and 3 bases had no gene match. The CDR3 consists of 13 residues. Germline V gives CDR1 MDHEN, CDR2 SYDVKM. The CDR3 reads CASTTSGPYEQYF. The CDR3 DNA follows: TGTGCCAGCACTACTAGCGGGCCCTACGAGCAGTACTTC.